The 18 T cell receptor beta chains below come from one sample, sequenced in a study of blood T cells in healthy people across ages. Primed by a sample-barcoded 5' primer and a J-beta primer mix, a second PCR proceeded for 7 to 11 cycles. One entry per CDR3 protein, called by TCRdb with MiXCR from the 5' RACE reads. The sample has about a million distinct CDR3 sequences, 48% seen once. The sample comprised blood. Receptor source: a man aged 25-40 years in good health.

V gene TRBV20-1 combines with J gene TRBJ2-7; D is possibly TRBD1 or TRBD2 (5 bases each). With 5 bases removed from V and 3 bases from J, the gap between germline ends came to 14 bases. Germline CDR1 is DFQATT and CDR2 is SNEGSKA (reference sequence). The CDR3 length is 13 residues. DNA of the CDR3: TGCAGTGCTCGAGGGACGGCAGGCTACGAGCAGTACTTC. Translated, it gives CSARGTAGYEQYF.

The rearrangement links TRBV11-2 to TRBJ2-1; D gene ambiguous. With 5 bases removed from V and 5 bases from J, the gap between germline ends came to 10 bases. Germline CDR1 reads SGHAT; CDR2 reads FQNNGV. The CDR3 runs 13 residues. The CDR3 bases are TGTGCCAGCAGCCCCTTAGGAGACAATGAGCAGTTCTTC. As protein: CASSPLGDNEQFF.

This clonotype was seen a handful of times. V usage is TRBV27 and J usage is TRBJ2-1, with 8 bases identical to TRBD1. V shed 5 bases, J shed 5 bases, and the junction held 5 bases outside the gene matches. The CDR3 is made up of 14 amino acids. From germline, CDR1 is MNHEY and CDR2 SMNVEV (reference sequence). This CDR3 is CASSRRTGNNEQFF. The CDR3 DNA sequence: TGTGCCAGCAGTCGCAGGACAGGGAACAATGAGCAGTTCTTC.

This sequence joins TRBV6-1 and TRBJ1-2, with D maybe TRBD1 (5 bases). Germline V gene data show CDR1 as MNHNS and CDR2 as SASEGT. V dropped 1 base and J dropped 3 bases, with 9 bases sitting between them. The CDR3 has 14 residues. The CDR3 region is CASSEGEGYYGYTF. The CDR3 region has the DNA TGTGCCAGCAGTGAAGGGGAGGGGTACTATGGCTACACCTTC.

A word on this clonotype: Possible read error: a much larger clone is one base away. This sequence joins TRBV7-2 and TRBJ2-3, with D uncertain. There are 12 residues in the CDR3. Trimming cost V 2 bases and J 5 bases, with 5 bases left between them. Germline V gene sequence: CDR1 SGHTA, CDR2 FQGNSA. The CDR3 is CASSLSKDTQYF. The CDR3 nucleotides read TGTGCCAGCAGCTTATCCAAAGATACGCAGTATTTT.

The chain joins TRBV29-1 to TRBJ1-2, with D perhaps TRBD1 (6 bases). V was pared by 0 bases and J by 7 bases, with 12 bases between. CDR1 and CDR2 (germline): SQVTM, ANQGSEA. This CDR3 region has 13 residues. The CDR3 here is CSVEDLTGCGYTF. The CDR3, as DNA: TGCAGCGTTGAAGATCTAACAGGGTGTGGCTACACCTTC.

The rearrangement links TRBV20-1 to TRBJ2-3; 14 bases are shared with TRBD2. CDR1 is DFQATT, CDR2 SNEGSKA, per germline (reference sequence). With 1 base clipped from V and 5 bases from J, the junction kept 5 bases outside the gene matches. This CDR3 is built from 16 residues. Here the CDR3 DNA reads TGCAGTGCTAGAGGCCTGGGACTAGCGGGAGAAGATACGCAGTATTTT. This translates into CSARGLGLAGEDTQYF.

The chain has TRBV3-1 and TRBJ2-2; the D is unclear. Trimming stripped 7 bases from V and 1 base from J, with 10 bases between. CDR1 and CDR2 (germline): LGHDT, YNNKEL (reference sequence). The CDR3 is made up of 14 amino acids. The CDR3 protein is CASNSDLNTGELFF. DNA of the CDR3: TGTGCCAGCAACAGCGATTTGAACACCGGGGAGCTGTTTTTT.

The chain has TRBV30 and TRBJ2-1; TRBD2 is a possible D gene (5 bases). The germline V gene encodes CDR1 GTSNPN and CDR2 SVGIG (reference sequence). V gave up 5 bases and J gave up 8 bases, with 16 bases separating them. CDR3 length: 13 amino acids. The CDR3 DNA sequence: TGTGCCTGGCGGATTAGGGCCGGGGATGAGCAGTTCTTC. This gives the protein CAWRIRAGDEQFF.

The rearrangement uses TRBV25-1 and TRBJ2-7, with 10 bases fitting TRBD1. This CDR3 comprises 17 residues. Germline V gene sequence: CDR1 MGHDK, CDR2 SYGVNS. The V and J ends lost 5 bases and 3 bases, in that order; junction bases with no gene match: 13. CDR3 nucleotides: TGTGCCAGCAGTCCAGCCCTCAACCGGGACAGGGGCTACGAGCAGTACTTC. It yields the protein CASSPALNRDRGYEQYF.

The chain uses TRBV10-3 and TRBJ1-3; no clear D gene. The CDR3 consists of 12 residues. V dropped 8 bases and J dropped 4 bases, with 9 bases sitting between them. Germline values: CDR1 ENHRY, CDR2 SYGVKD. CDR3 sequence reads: CAIGGGGNTIYF. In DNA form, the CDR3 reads TGTGCCATCGGTGGAGGGGGAAACACCATATATTTT.

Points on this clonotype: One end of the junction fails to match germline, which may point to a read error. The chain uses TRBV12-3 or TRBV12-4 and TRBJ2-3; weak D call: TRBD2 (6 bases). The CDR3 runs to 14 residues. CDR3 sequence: CASSQGPGEDTQYF. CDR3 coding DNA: TGCGCCAGCAGCCAAGGTCCGGGGGAAGATACGCAGTATTTT.

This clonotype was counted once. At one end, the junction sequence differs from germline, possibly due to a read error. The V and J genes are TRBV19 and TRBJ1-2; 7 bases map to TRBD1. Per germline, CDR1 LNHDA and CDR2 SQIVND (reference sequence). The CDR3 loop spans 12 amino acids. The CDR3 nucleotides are TGTGCCAGTCAAGGGACAGCGTATGCCTACACCTTC. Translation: CASQGTAYAYTF.

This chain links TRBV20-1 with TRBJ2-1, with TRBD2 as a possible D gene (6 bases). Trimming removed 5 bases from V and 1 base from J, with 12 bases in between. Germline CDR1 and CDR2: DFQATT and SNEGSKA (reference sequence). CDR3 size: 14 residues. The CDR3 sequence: CSAQTSLSYNEQFF. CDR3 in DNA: TGCAGTGCTCAAACTAGCTTGTCCTACAATGAGCAGTTCTTC.

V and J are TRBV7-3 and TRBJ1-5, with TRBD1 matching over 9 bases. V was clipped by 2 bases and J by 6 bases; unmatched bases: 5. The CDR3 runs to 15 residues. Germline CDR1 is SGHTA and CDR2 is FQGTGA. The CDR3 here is CASSLGQGTGQPQHF. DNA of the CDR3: TGTGCCAGCAGCTTAGGACAGGGGACGGGTCAGCCCCAGCATTTT.

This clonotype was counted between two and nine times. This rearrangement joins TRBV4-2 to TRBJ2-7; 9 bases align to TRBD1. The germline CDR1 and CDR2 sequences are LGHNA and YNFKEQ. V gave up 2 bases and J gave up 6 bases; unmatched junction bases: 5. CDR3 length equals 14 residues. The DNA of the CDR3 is TGTGCCAGCAGCCAATCGACAGGGGGTCGCGAGCAGTACTTC. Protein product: CASSQSTGGREQYF.

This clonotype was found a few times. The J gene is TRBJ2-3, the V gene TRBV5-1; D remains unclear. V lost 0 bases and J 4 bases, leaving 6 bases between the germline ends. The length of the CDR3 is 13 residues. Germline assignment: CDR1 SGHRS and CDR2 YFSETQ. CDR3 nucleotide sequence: TGCGCCAGCAGCTTGGGAGCCTCAGATACGCAGTATTTT. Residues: CASSLGASDTQYF.

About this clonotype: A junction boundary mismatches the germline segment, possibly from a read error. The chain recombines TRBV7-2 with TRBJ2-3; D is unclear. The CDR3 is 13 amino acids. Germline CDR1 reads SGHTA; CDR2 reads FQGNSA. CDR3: CANSLESGDTQYF. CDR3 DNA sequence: TGTGCCAACAGCTTAGAATCCGGAGATACGCAGTATTTT.